The T cell receptor beta chain under discussion was sequenced for a study of graft-versus-host responses after intestinal transplantation. Broader study findings: Individuals who had graft-donor T cell macrochimerism had allografts that showed high graft-versus-host to host-versus-graft clonal ratios. Recipient bone marrow held GvH clones, some seen earlier in ileum or blood.

The researchers put approximately 200,000 CFSE-labeled responder cells into plates with approximately 200,000 irradiated, violet-dye-labeled stimulator cells. The CDR3 length is 15 residues. Germline V gene lookup returns CDR1 MNHEY and CDR2 SMNVEV (reference sequence). V was clipped by 6 bases and J by 3 bases, with 17 bases between them. Using immunoSEQ multiplex PCR, the repertoire was profiled, and TCRdb retains in-frame clones only, with some absent. The repertoire holds several thousand clones, with around 30% as singletons. This chain joins TRBV27 and TRBJ1-2; D is possibly TRBD1 (6 bases). The sequence was obtained from a human patient who received an intestinal transplant. Specimen: alloreactive CD8+ T cells from a mixed lymphocyte reaction culture, collected before intestinal transplant. Subset given: CFSE-low proliferating T cells sorted from approximately 6-day pre-transplant mixed lymphocyte reaction (GvH or HvG direction). CDR3 in amino acids: CASRLRQERYYGYTF. CDR3 in DNA: TGTGCCAGCAGACTAAGACAGGAACGATACTATGGCTACACCTTC.